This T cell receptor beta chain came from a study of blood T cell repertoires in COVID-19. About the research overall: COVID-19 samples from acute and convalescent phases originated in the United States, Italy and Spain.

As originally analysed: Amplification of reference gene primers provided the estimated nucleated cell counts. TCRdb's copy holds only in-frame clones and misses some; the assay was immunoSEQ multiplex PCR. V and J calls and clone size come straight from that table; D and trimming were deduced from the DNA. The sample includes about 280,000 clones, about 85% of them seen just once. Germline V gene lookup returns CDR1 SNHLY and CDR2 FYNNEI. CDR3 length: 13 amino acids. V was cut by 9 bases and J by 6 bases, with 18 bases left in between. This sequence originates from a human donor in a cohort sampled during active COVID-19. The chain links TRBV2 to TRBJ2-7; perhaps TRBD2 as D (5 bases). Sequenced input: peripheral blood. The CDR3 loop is CASQVRERGEQYF. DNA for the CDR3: TGTGCCAGTCAGGTTCGGGAACGGGGCGAGCAGTACTTC.